This T cell receptor (beta chain) was found in a study of vaccination effects on CD4 cells after COVID-19. As for the study in general: Participants each got two BNT162b2 or mRNA-1273 vaccine doses.

V lost 3 bases and J 5 bases, leaving 5 bases between the germline ends. Germline V gene lookup returns CDR1 ENHRY and CDR2 SYGVKD. This CDR3 is 12 amino acids long. A word on this clone: Its antigen is as yet unknown.

Culture lasted about 11 days before CD4+ T cell isolation. Findings of the study overall: Marked clonal contraction was seen late after vaccination (in both infection- and vaccine-induced clones).

Using immunoSEQ multiplex PCR, the repertoire was profiled, and TCRdb retains in-frame clones only, with some absent. Of about 37,000 clones in the sample, about 70% are singletons; the top ten hold around 2.9%. The sequencing used CD4+ T cells from PBMCs cultured without peptide, collected before COVID-19 vaccination. This receptor was identified in a human donor who received a COVID-19 vaccine. V and J are TRBV10-3 and TRBJ1-5; the D is unclear. CDR3 amino acids: CAISDRYQPQHF. CDR3 in DNA: TGTGCCATCAGTGATCGTTATCAGCCCCAGCATTTT.